The clone carrying this T cell receptor beta chain occurred many times. This entry comes from a study of T cells in Graves' hyperthyroidism and ophthalmopathy. Amplification of TCR beta CDR3 regions was performed using RNA transcripts as template. A set of HTBI primers served as the primers for a first-round RT-PCR of the TCR CDR3. TCRdb used MiXCR to reprocess the multiplex PCR reads, holding one entry per CDR3 protein. Of about 600,000 distinct CDR3 sequences listed, 14% are singletons. The V and J ends lost 5 bases and 7 bases respectively, with 12 bases between them. The CDR3 extends over 13 amino acids. The germline V gene encodes CDR1 MNHNS and CDR2 SASEGT.

Material: blood. The gene calls are TRBV6-1 and TRBJ2-4; D perhaps matches TRBD2 (6 bases). The origin of this receptor is a woman aged 18-30 years with Graves' ophthalmopathy. The CDR3, as DNA: TGTGCCAGCAGTCTATCCGGAGGGAACATTCAGTACTTC. Translation gives CASSLSGGNIQYF.